This T cell receptor (beta chain) was sequenced during a study of blood T cell repertoires in COVID-19. Methods used by the authors: How many nucleated cells were present was estimated from reference gene primer amplification. Sequenced by immunoSEQ multiplex PCR; TCRdb stores in-frame clones only, minus some. V and J calls and clone size are given by that table; D and trimming were obtained from the DNA. The sample records about 210,000 clones, 75% to 85% being singletons. Germline CDR1 is MDHEN and CDR2 is SYDVKM. CDR3 size: 15 residues. Trimming at V came to 7 bases and at J to 0 bases, leaving 6 bases not matched to a gene.

Sample: peripheral blood. The TCR originated in a human donor in a cohort sampled during active COVID-19. This chain links TRBV28 with TRBJ1-3, with 7 bases lining up with TRBD1. CDR3 residues: CASTRQGSSGNTIYF. In DNA form, the CDR3 reads TGTGCCAGCACCCGACAGGGATCCTCTGGAAACACCATATATTTT.